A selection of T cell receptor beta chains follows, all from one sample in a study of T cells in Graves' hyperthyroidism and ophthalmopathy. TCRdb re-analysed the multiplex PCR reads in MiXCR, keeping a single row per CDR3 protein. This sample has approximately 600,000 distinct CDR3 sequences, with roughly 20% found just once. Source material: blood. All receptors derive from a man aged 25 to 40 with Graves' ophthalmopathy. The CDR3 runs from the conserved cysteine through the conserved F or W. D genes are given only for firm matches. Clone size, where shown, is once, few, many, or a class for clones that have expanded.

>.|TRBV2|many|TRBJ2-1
TGTGCCAGAGGAGCTGACTCCTACAATGAGCAGTTCTTC
CARGADSYNEQFF
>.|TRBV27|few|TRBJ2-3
TGTGCCAGCAGTTCGTCTCCAGGGACCTTGGGAGATACGCAGTATTTT
CASSSSPGTLGDTQYF
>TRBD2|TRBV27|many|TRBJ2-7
TGTGCCAGCAGTTTATTGGGAGGGCCGGCCGAGCAGTACTTC
CASSLLGGPAEQYF
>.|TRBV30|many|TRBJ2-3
TGTGCCTGGAGTACTTCCACAGATACGCAGTATTTT
CAWSTSTDTQYF
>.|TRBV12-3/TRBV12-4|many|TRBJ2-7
TGTGCCAGCAGTCCCCCAAGGACAGCCTTCTACGAGCAGTACTTC
CASSPPRTAFYEQYF
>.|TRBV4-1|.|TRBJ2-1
TGCGCCAGCAGCCAAGTTCGGGGGCATGAGCAGTTCTTC
CASSQVRGHEQFF
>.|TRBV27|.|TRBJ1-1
TGTACCAGCAGTTTATCTCAGGGATCCGAAGCTTTCTTT
CTSSLSQGSEAFF
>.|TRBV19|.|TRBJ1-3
TGTGCCAGTAGTATTCGATCGGCGGGTGCCTCTGGAAACACCATATATTTT
CASSIRSAGASGNTIYF
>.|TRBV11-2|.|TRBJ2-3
TGTGCCAGCAGCTCCCCCTTAGTTGCGCATACCTTCAGCACAGATACGCAGTATTTT
CASSSPLVAHTFSTDTQYF
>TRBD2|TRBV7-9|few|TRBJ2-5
TGTGCCAGCAGCTTACGGGAGGTGATGGAGACCCAGTACTTC
CASSLREVMETQYF
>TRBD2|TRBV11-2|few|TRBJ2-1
TGTGCCAGCAGCTTAGGGCGACGTCGCGGGAGCAATGAGCAGTTCTTC
CASSLGRRRGSNEQFF
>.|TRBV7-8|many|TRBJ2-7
TGTGCCAGCAGCGCCAGGGGTTTTCGATACGAGCAGTACTTC
CASSARGFRYEQYF
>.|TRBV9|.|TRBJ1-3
TGTGCCAGCAGCGTAGGGGAAGCATCTGGAAACACCATATATTTT
CASSVGEASGNTIYF
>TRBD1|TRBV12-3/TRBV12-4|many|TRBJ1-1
TGTGCCAGCAGGTCGGGACAGGGCCCTGAAGCTTTCTTT
CASRSGQGPEAFF
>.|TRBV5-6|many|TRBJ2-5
TGTGCCAGCAGCTCCAGGGGGGGGCAAGAGACCCAGTACTTC
CASSSRGGQETQYF
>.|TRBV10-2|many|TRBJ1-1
TGCGCCAGCAGGGTACCAGGGACGAACACTGAAGCTTTCTTT
CASRVPGTNTEAFF
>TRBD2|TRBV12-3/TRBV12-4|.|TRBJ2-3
TGTGCCAGCAGTTTACCTAAGGGACTAGCGGTCACAGATACGCAGTATTTT
CASSLPKGLAVTDTQYF
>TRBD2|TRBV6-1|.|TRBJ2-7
TGTGCCAGCACCGGGACTAGCCCCTACGAGCAGTACTTC
CASTGTSPYEQYF
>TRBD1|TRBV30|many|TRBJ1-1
TGTGCCTGGAGCAAGACGGGGACAGAATTAAGTGCTTTCTTT
CAWSKTGTELSAFF
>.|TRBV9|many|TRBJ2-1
TGTGCCAGCAGCGTAGACAGGGCGAATGAGCAGTTCTTC
CASSVDRANEQFF
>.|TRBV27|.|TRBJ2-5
TGTGCCAGCAGTTTACTGGGCCAGGACTACCAAGAGACCCAGTACTTC
CASSLLGQDYQETQYF
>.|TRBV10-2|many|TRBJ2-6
TGCGCCAGCAGTGAGTCTTGGGGGACCGGGGCCAACGTCCTGACTTTC
CASSESWGTGANVLTF
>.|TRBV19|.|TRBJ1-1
TGTGCCAGTAGTGCTGACAGTTCGGACACTGAAGCTTTCTTT
CASSADSSDTEAFF
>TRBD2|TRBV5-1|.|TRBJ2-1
TGCGCCAGCAGCTATGAGCGGGAGCTCGGTGAGCAGTTCTTC
CASSYERELGEQFF
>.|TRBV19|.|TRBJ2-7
TGTGCCAGTAGTACCTCGGACAGCTCCTACGAGCAGTACTTC
CASSTSDSSYEQYF
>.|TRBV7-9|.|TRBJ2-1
TGTGCCAGCAGCTTAGCAGATCTAGGGAGTACTGAGCAGTTCTTC
CASSLADLGSTEQFF
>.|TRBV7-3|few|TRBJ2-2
TGTGCCAGCAGTCCCAGTTCCCCCCGTTCCGGGGAGCTGTTTTTT
CASSPSSPRSGELFF
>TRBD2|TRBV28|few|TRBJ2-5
TGTGCCAGCAGTCCCAGCGGGAAACAAGGGGAGACCCAGTACTTC
CASSPSGKQGETQYF
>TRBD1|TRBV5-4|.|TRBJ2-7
TGTGCCAGCAGCTTGAAGGGACAGACTACCTACGAGCAGTACTTC
CASSLKGQTTYEQYF
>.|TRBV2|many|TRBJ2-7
TGTGCCAGCAGTGAAACGCCTCGGCCCGAGCAGTACTTC
CASSETPRPEQYF
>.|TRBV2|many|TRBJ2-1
TGTGCCAGCTTGAGCTCCTACAATGAGCAGTTCTTC
CASLSSYNEQFF
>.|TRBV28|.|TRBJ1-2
TGTGCCAGCAGTTTCTCCCCATGGGGCTACACCTTC
CASSFSPWGYTF
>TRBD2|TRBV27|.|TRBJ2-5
TGTGCCAGCAGTTTAGTCGCGGGAGGGAGGTACTACTTC
CASSLVAGGRYYF
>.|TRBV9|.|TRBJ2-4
TGTGCCAGCAGCGAAGGTGTAGCCAAAAACATTCAGTACTTC
CASSEGVAKNIQYF
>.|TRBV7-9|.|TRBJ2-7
TGTGCCAGCAGCCCTGCATACGGGACACCTCCTTACGAGCAGTACTTC
CASSPAYGTPPYEQYF